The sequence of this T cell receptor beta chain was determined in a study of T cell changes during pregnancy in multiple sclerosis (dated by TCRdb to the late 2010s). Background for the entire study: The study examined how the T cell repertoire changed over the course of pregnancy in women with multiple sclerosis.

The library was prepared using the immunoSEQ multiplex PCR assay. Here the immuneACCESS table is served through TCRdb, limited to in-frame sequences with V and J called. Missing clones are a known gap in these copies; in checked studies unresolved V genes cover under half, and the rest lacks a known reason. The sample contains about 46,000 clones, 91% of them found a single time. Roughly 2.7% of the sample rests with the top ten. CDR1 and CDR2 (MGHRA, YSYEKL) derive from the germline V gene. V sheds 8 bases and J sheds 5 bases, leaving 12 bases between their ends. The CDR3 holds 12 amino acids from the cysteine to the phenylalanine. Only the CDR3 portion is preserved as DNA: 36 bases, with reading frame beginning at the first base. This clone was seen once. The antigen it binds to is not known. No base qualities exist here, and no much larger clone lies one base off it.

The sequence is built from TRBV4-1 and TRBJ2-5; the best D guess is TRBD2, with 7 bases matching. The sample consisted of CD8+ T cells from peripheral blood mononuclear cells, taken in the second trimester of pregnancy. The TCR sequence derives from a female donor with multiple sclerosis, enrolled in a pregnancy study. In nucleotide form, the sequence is TGCGCCAGCTCGAAGGGGGGGGAGACCCAGTACTTC. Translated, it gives CASSKGGETQYF.